These 23 T cell receptor beta chains originate from one sample sequenced in a study of naive and memory T cell subsets. The beta constant-region primer was an equimolar mix of two oligonucleotides covering TRBC1 and TRBC2. MiXCR, run by TCRdb on the UMI-ligation and nested PCR reads, gives a single entry per CDR3 protein. The data contain 120,000 to 150,000 distinct CDR3 sequences, 17% of them singletons. Sequencing used naive CD4+ T cells from blood. These receptors were taken from a human donor in good health.

This clonotype came up a few times. The chain has TRBV4-1 and TRBJ2-5; perhaps TRBD2 as D (7 bases). There are 17 residues in the CDR3. V lost 3 bases, J lost 2 bases, and 19 bases lay in between. Germline V lookup: CDR1 MGHRA, CDR2 YSYEKL. The CDR3 protein is CASSHAFVGGLQETQYF. CDR3 in DNA: TGCGCCAGCAGCCACGCCTTCGTAGGGGGACTACAAGAGACCCAGTACTTC.

This clonotype was counted many times. The rearrangement uses TRBV20-1 and TRBJ2-2; 7 positions match TRBD1. The CDR3 totals 17 residues. The J segment lost 4 bases and the V segment lost 0 bases, leaving 11 bases of the junction unmatched. Germline V gene sequence: CDR1 DFQATT, CDR2 SNEGSKA (reference sequence). This CDR3 is CSARDANRGTSTGELFF. Here the CDR3 DNA reads TGCAGTGCTAGAGATGCCAACAGGGGAACGTCCACCGGGGAGCTGTTTTTT.

This clonotype was detected a few times. The rearrangement joins TRBV3-2 to TRBJ2-5. TRBV3-2 is labeled a pseudogene. The CDR3 is 17 amino acids. DNA for the CDR3: TGTGCCAGCAGCCCTTTACGACCTCATCGCCTCCAAGAGACCCAGTACTTC. This gives the protein CASSPLRPHRLQETQYF.

This clonotype was counted many times. CDR3 coding DNA: TGTGCCAGCTCACTCAAGGTCCCGGGACAGGGTCGGGACACTGAAGCTTTCTTT. Its translation is CASSLKVPGQGRDTEAFF. This chain links TRBV18 with TRBJ1-1, with 9 bases lining up with TRBD1. J was trimmed by 3 bases and V by 4 bases; bases with no gene match: 15. From germline, CDR1 is KGHSH and CDR2 LQKENI. The CDR3 contains 18 residues.

This clonotype has at least ten counts. The chain uses TRBV11-2 and TRBJ2-3; D gene uncertain. Deletions cut 0 bases from V and 8 bases from J, with 12 bases between. The CDR3 covers 14 residues. Germline V gene lookup returns CDR1 SGHAT and CDR2 FQNNGV. The CDR3 here is CASSLDVAVVTQYF. CDR3 sequence (DNA): TGTGCCAGCAGCTTAGATGTGGCGGTGGTTACGCAGTATTTT.

This chain joins TRBV30 and TRBJ2-7; 7 positions agree with TRBD2. The CDR3 spans 17 residues. Germline CDR1 reads GTSNPN; CDR2 reads SVGIG (reference sequence). After removal of 1 base from V and 0 bases from J, the junction contained 12 bases not matched to a gene. The CDR3 sequence is CAWSATRWERGSYEQYF. The CDR3 DNA reads TGTGCCTGGAGTGCCACACGATGGGAGCGGGGCTCCTACGAGCAGTACTTC.

This clonotype was observed a few times. The genes are TRBV10-3 and TRBJ1-2; 8 bases match TRBD1. The CDR3 has 13 amino acids. The germline CDR1 and CDR2 sequences are ENHRY and SYGVKD. Trimming cost V 3 bases and J 6 bases; bases outside gene matches: 3. The chain's CDR3 is CAISDSQGDGYTF. The DNA of the CDR3 is TGTGCCATCAGTGACTCACAGGGGGATGGCTACACCTTC.

CDR3 region: CASRPDIYTDTQYF. The CDR3 DNA sequence: TGTGCCAGCCGCCCGGACATATACACAGATACGCAGTATTTT. The chain employs TRBV7-2 and TRBJ2-3, with D maybe TRBD1 (5 bases). V was trimmed by 8 bases and J by 2 bases, leaving 14 bases between them. The CDR3 spans 14 residues. CDR1 and CDR2 (germline): SGHTA, FQGNSA.

This clonotype showed up just a few times. The V call is TRBV18, the J call TRBJ2-5, with D uncertain. Deletions cut 4 bases from V and 5 bases from J, with 8 bases between. The CDR3 extends over 12 amino acids. CDR1 is KGHSH, CDR2 LQKENI, per germline. For the CDR3, the DNA is TGTGCCAGCTCACGACGGTTGGAGACCCAGTACTTC. Protein: CASSRRLETQYF.

The chain is built from TRBV2 and TRBJ2-2; D possibly corresponds to TRBD2 (6 bases). CDR3 size: 15 residues. The V and J ends lost 5 bases and 5 bases respectively, with 15 bases between them. The germline V gene has CDR1 SNHLY and CDR2 FYNNEI. CDR3 nucleotides: TGTGCCAGCAGTCGGGAGAGCGATAGGACCGGGGAGCTGTTTTTT. Protein sequence: CASSRESDRTGELFF.

This clonotype was observed a handful of times. The V and J genes are TRBV7-9 and TRBJ1-1; D uncertain. Trimming removed 6 bases at V and 5 bases at J, with 16 bases between. The CDR3 is 14 amino acids. Looked up from germline, CDR1 is SEHNR and CDR2 is FQNEAQ (reference sequence). The CDR3 spells CASRSMGDRTEAFF. DNA for the CDR3: TGTGCCAGCAGGTCTATGGGAGATAGGACTGAAGCTTTCTTT.

V usage is TRBV4-1 and J usage is TRBJ1-5; D perhaps matches TRBD1 (6 bases). Germline V gene lookup returns CDR1 MGHRA and CDR2 YSYEKL. The CDR3 has 14 amino acids. The ends were cut back, 4 bases at V and 9 bases at J, with 16 bases in the middle. This CDR3 reads CASSLPGGGGPQHF. The CDR3 DNA reads TGCGCCAGCAGCCTCCCCGGGGGCGGGGGGCCCCAGCATTTT.

This clonotype was picked up a small number of times. The chain is built from TRBV5-4 and TRBJ1-4, with a weak D call TRBD1 (5 bases). Germline V lookup: CDR1 SGHNT, CDR2 YYREEE (reference sequence). This CDR3 is built from 16 residues. The V end lost 3 bases, the J end lost 3 bases, and 15 bases lay between the germline ends. CDR3 amino acids: CASSSGGDGANEKLFF. The CDR3, as DNA: TGTGCCAGCAGCTCGGGAGGGGACGGGGCTAATGAAAAACTGTTTTTT.

The chain joins TRBV6-5 to TRBJ2-7; 9 bases agree with TRBD2. Germline CDR1 and CDR2: MNHEY and SVGAGI. The ends lost 2 bases at V and 3 bases at J; junction bases unmatched: 11. The CDR3 runs 17 residues. The CDR3 DNA reads TGTGCCAGCAGTTACACCTCCCTCAGCGGGAGGATCTACGAGCAGTACTTC. Its translation is CASSYTSLSGRIYEQYF.

This clonotype was counted between two and nine times. The V call is TRBV7-3, the J call TRBJ2-1, with TRBD1 matching over 9 bases. This CDR3 has 14 residues. With 5 bases clipped from V and 5 bases from J, the junction kept 4 bases outside the gene matches. The germline V gene encodes CDR1 SGHTA and CDR2 FQGTGA. The CDR3: CASSPGQGHNEQFF. The CDR3 nucleotides are TGTGCCAGCAGCCCGGGACAGGGCCACAATGAGCAGTTCTTC.

This rearrangement joins TRBV4-3 to TRBJ1-1; D is undetermined. The CDR3 extends over 17 amino acids. Germline V gene sequence: CDR1 LGHNA, CDR2 YSLEER. Trimming shortened V by 3 bases and J by 5 bases, and 22 bases separated the two germline ends. CDR3 region: CASSQEDMYWGGTEAFF. In DNA form, the CDR3 reads TGCGCCAGCAGCCAGGAAGATATGTATTGGGGAGGGACTGAAGCTTTCTTT.

Details on this clonotype: An end of the junction does not agree with germline; a read error may underlie this. J is TRBJ1-5 and V is TRBV28; possible D gene TRBD1, 5 bases. This CDR3 region has 11 residues. CDR1 is MDHEN and CDR2 is SYDVKM in the germline V gene. CDR3 DNA sequence: TGTGCCAGCAGTTTTCGGGACGGCAAAGATTTT. It specifies CASSFRDGKDF.

The genes are TRBV18 and TRBJ1-1, with D hard to call. The germline V gene has CDR1 KGHSH and CDR2 LQKENI. V was shortened by 2 bases and J by 3 bases, with 10 bases between the two germline ends. The CDR3 consists of 14 residues. CDR3 sequence reads: CASSPFGPDTEAFF. For the CDR3, the DNA is TGTGCCAGCTCACCATTTGGCCCGGACACTGAAGCTTTCTTT.

This clonotype came up a few times. The genes are TRBV2 and TRBJ1-5; D remains ambiguous. Germline CDR1 SNHLY, CDR2 FYNNEI. Trimming shortened V by 2 bases and J by 6 bases, and 11 bases separated the two germline ends. This CDR3 is built from 14 residues. The CDR3 nucleotides are TGTGCCAGCAGTGAAAGAGGCCCGGGTCAGCCCCAGCATTTT. Translation: CASSERGPGQPQHF.

This clonotype turned up a few times. This rearrangement joins TRBV5-1 to TRBJ1-1, with D unclear. The CDR3 has 13 amino acids. Deletions cut 2 bases from V and 4 bases from J, with 9 bases between. Germline V gene data show CDR1 as SGHRS and CDR2 as YFSETQ. In DNA form, the CDR3 reads TGCGCCAGCAGCTTTCTAGGGAGCACTGAAGCTTTCTTT. This codes for CASSFLGSTEAFF.

This clonotype was counted many times. This chain joins TRBV6-4 and TRBJ2-1; perhaps TRBD1 as D (5 bases). The CDR3 is 15 residues long. V lost 4 bases and J 8 bases, leaving 18 bases between the germline ends. Germline V gives CDR1 MRHNA, CDR2 SNTAGT. CDR3 sequence (DNA): TGTGCCAGCAGTGTCCAGGGTAGGCCCGGCGATGAGCAGTTCTTC. Translated: CASSVQGRPGDEQFF.

This clonotype was picked up one time. The CDR3, as DNA: TGTGCCAGCAGCTCGAGAAAAGAATCGGCTGGAGCGGCTTCACCCCTCCACTTT. Translating it yields CASSSRKESAGAASPLHF. The chain couples TRBV5-4 to TRBJ1-6; D gene unclear. V was cut by 3 bases and J by 9 bases, with 25 bases left in between. CDR3 length equals 18 residues. The V gene's germline CDR1 is SGHNT and CDR2 YYREEE (reference sequence).

The chain uses TRBV10-1 and TRBJ2-1; D remains ambiguous. Germline V lookup: CDR1 WNHNN, CDR2 SYGVQD (reference sequence). The CDR3 runs to 13 residues. V lost 2 bases, J lost 1 base, and 3 bases lay in between. Here the CDR3 DNA reads TGCGCCAGCAGTGAGAGGTCCTACAATGAGCAGTTCTTC. It encodes CASSERSYNEQFF.